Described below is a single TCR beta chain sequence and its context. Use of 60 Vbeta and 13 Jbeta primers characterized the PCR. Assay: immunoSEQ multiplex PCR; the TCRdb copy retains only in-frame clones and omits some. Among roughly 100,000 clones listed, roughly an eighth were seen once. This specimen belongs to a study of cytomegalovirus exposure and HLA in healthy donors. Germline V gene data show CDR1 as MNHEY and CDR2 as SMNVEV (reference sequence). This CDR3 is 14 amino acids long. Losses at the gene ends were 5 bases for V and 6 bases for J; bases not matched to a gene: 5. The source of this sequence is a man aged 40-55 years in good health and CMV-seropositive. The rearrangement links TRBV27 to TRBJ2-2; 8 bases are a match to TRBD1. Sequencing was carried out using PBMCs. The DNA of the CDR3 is TGTGCCAGCAGTAGACAGGGGTTAGCCGGGGAGCTGTTTTTT. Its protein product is CASSRQGLAGELFF.